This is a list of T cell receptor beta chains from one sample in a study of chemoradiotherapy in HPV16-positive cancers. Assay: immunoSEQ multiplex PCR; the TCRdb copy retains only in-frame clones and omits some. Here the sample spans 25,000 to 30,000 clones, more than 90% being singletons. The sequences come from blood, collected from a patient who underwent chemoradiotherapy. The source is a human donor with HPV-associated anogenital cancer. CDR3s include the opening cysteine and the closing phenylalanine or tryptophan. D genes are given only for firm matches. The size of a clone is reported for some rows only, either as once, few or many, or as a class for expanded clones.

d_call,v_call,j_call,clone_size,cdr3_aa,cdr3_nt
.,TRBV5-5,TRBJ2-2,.,CASSLGPDTGELFF,TGTGCCAGCAGCTTGGGTCCGGACACCGGGGAGCTGTTTTTT
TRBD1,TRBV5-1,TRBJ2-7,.,CASSLRTGVDEQYF,TGCGCCAGCAGCTTGCGGACAGGGGTGGACGAGCAGTACTTC
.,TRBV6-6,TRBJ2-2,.,CASSYQTRPIPGELFF,TGTGCCAGCAGTTACCAGACGCGCCCAATCCCCGGGGAGCTGTTTTTT
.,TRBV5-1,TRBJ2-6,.,CASSLGYYRSGANVLTF,TGCGCCAGCAGCTTGGGGTATTACAGGTCTGGGGCCAACGTCCTGACTTTC
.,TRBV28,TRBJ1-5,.,CASSFLQGPNQPQHF,TGTGCCAGCAGTTTTCTCCAGGGGCCAAATCAGCCCCAGCATTTT
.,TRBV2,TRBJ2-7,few,CASSEGPRSYEQYF,TGTGCCAGCAGTGAGGGACCCAGGAGCTACGAGCAGTACTTC
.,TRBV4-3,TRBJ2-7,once,CASSQDYDTGSYYEQYF,TGCGCCAGCAGCCAAGATTATGACACCGGAAGTTACTACGAGCAGTACTTC
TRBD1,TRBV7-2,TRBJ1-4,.,CASSADRAEKLFF,TGTGCCAGCAGCGCGGACAGGGCTGAAAAACTGTTTTTT
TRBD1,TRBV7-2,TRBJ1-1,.,CASSQGQVHTEAFF,TGTGCCAGCAGCCAGGGACAGGTACACACTGAAGCTTTCTTT
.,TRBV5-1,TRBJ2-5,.,CASSSQGGQETQYF,TGCGCCAGCAGCTCCCAGGGGGGGCAAGAGACCCAGTACTTC
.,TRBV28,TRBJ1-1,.,CASTPGRWNTEAFF,TGTGCCAGCACCCCCGGACGTTGGAACACTGAAGCTTTCTTT
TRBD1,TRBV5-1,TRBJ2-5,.,CASSSALGQGGLETQYF,TGCGCCAGCAGCTCCGCATTGGGACAGGGAGGGTTAGAGACCCAGTACTTC
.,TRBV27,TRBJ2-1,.,CASSWYHEQFF,TGTGCCAGCAGTTGGTACCATGAGCAGTTCTTC
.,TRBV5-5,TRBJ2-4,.,CASSLGGAKNIQYF,TGTGCCAGCAGCTTGGGGGGGGCCAAAAACATTCAGTACTTC
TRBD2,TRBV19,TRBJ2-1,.,CASSIWSGRRGEQFF,TGTGCCAGTAGTATTTGGAGCGGGAGGAGAGGTGAGCAGTTCTTC
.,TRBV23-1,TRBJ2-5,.,CARPLQGGGETQYF,TGCGCCAGACCCCTTCAGGGAGGAGGGGAGACCCAGTACTTC
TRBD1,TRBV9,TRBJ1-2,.,CASSVDRGSTYGYTF,TGTGCCAGCAGCGTAGACAGGGGGTCTACCTATGGCTACACCTTC
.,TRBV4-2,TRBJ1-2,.,CASSLGSANYGYTF,TGTGCCAGCAGCCTGGGGTCCGCTAACTATGGCTACACCTTC
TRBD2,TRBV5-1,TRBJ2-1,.,CASSWGVAGGNEQFF,TGCGCCAGCAGCTGGGGGGTAGCGGGGGGAAATGAGCAGTTCTTC
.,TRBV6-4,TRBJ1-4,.,CASSEGADNEKLFF,TGTGCCAGCTCTGAAGGGGCAGATAATGAAAAACTGTTTTTT
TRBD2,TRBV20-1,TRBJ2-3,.,CSAGGVDTQYF,TGCAGTGCTGGGGGGGTAGATACGCAGTATTTT
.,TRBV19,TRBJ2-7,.,CASSITGGSEQYF,TGTGCCAGTAGTATAACAGGAGGTAGCGAGCAGTACTTC
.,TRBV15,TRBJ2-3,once,CATSRTGEGTQYF,TGTGCCACCAGCAGAACAGGGGAGGGGACGCAGTATTTT
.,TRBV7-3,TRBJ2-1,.,CASSLDRGAYNEQFF,TGTGCCAGCAGCTTAGACCGGGGGGCTTACAATGAGCAGTTCTTC
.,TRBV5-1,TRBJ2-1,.,CASSLAMGDEQFF,TGCGCCAGCAGCTTGGCCATGGGCGATGAGCAGTTCTTC
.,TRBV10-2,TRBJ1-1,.,CASRLGTEAFF,TGCGCCAGCCGGTTGGGCACTGAAGCTTTCTTT
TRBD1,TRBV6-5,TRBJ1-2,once,CASRPRQGDGYTF,TGTGCCAGCAGGCCCCGACAGGGCGATGGCTACACCTTC
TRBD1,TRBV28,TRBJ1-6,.,CASSLVRGFYNSPLHF,TGTGCCAGCAGTTTAGTCAGGGGGTTCTATAATTCACCCCTCCACTTT
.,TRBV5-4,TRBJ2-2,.,CASSRGPGELFF,TGTGCCAGCAGTAGAGGACCTGGGGAGCTGTTTTTT
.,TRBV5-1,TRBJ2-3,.,CASLWADTQYF,TGCGCCAGCCTCTGGGCAGATACGCAGTATTTT
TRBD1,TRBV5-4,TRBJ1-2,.,CASSFLTGGLGYTF,TGTGCCAGCAGCTTTCTGACAGGGGGCTTAGGCTACACCTTC
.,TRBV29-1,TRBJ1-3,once,CSVRVGPSSGNTIYF,TGCAGCGTTAGGGTGGGCCCAAGCTCTGGAAACACCATATATTTT
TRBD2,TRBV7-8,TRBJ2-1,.,CASSSRLAGPTSAYNEQFF,TGTGCCAGCAGCTCCCGACTAGCGGGACCTACTAGCGCCTACAATGAGCAGTTCTTC
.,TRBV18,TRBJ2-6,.,CASSPGGLRANVLTF,TGTGCCAGCTCACCCGGCGGGCTAAGGGCCAACGTCCTGACTTTC
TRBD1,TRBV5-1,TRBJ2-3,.,CASARQGTRGTDTQYF,TGCGCCAGCGCCCGACAGGGTACCCGTGGGACAGATACGCAGTATTTT
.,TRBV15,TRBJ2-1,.,CATIREPLGLSTYNEQFF,TGTGCCACCATCAGAGAGCCCCTGGGTCTCTCAACCTACAATGAGCAGTTCTTC
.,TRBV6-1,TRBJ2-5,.,CASSETGLETQYF,TGTGCCAGCAGCGAAACAGGGTTGGAGACCCAGTACTTC
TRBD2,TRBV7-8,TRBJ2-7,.,CASSLGLAGGRSYEQYF,TGTGCCAGCAGCTTAGGACTAGCGGGGGGCCGGTCCTACGAGCAGTACTTC
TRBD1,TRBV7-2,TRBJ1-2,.,CASSLSGQGRRGYTF,TGTGCCAGCAGCTTATCGGGACAGGGGCGGAGAGGCTACACCTTC
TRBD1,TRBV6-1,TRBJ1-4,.,CASSEGWAGGEKLFF,TGTGCCAGCAGTGAAGGATGGGCAGGGGGTGAAAAACTGTTTTTT
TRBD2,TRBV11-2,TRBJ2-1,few,CASSLESSGALFSNEQFF,TGTGCCAGCAGCTTAGAGTCTAGCGGGGCTCTCTTTTCCAATGAGCAGTTCTTC
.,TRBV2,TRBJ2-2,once,CASRISGYTGELFF,TGTGCCAGCAGGATTTCAGGGTACACCGGGGAGCTGTTTTTT
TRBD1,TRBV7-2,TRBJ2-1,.,CASSAQGALGNEQFF,TGTGCCAGCAGCGCGCAGGGGGCGCTCGGGAATGAGCAGTTCTTC
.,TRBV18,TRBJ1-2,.,CASSPGGTNYGYTF,TGTGCCAGCTCACCGGGTGGAACTAACTATGGCTACACCTTC